One and the same sample provided the 25 T cell receptor beta chains below, sequenced in a study of PD-1 blockade in classical Hodgkin lymphoma. TCRdb's copy holds only in-frame clones and misses some; the assay was immunoSEQ multiplex PCR. The sample comprises 20,000 to 30,000 clones, about 74% of which are singletons, and approximately 8% rests with the top ten. All patients relapsed after autologous stem cell transplantation, and brentuximab vedotin exposure varied. The material sequenced was peripheral blood mononuclear cells (PBMCs), taken before the second cycle of nivolumab. Every receptor here comes from a human donor with classical Hodgkin lymphoma.

This sequence joins TRBV4-2 and TRBJ1-2; unclear D gene. Germline CDR1 is LGHNA and CDR2 is YNFKEQ. The CDR3 totals 15 residues. The germline V and J ends were trimmed by 0 bases and 3 bases, with 11 bases remaining between them. CDR3 protein: CASSQDISKDYGYTF. In nucleotides, the CDR3 is TGTGCCAGCAGCCAAGATATTTCCAAAGACTATGGCTACACCTTC.

The V call is TRBV5-1, the J call TRBJ2-1; TRBD2 matches 14 bases. Trimming at V came to 5 bases and at J to 9 bases, leaving 10 bases not matched to a gene. This CDR3 contains 16 residues. The germline gives CDR1 SGHRS, CDR2 YFSETQ. CDR3 amino acids: CASRLPGLAGVGEQFF. The CDR3 nucleotides are TGCGCCAGCAGGTTACCGGGACTAGCGGGAGTGGGTGAGCAGTTCTTC.

The rearrangement uses TRBV28 and TRBJ2-3; 14 bases match TRBD2. V lost 5 bases and J lost 3; bases outside the gene matches: 7. CDR1 is MDHEN, CDR2 SYDVKM, per germline. This CDR3 contains 17 residues. CDR3: CASSRTGLAGETDTQYF. The CDR3, as DNA: TGTGCCAGCAGTAGAACGGGACTAGCGGGAGAAACAGATACGCAGTATTTT.

This clone was counted a single time. The chain joins TRBV5-4 to TRBJ2-2; 10 nucleotides match TRBD2. Germline CDR1 reads SGHNT; CDR2 reads YYREEE (reference sequence). V trimming: 4 bases; J trimming: 3 bases; junction bases outside the gene matches: 9. The CDR3 has 17 amino acids. CDR3 sequence (DNA): TGTGCCAGCAGCACCTCGCTAGCGGGAGTTGACACCGGGGAGCTGTTTTTT. Protein product: CASSTSLAGVDTGELFF.

DNA of the CDR3: TGTGCCAGCAGTTCCTCGGGAGGAAACAATGAGCAGTTCTTC. Translation gives CASSSSGGNNEQFF. The rearrangement links TRBV28 to TRBJ2-1, with 7 bases fitting TRBD2. Germline CDR1 reads MDHEN; CDR2 reads SYDVKM. The CDR3 has 14 residues. Trimming cost V 4 bases and J 5 bases; bases outside gene matches: 5. Supplemented by reference TRBV28 and TRBJ2-1, the full variable domain reads DVKVTQSSRYLVKRTGEKVFLECVQDMDHENMFWYRQDPGLGLRLIYFSYDVKMKEKGDIPEGYSVSREKKERFSLILESASTNQTSMYLCASSSSGGNNEQFFGPGTRLTVL.

This clone was counted only a few times. At one boundary the junction diverges from the germline segment, which might be a read error. This CDR3 reads CASSRQTWLKETQYF. In DNA form, the CDR3 reads TGTGCCAGCAGCCGACAGACCTGGCTCAAAGAAACCCAGTACTTC. The genes are TRBV2 and TRBJ2-5, with D perhaps TRBD1 (5 bases). The CDR3 totals 15 residues. Germline V gene data show CDR1 as SNHLY and CDR2 as FYNNEI.

The gene calls are TRBV7-9 and TRBJ1-1; a possible D gene is TRBD1 (6 bases). CDR3 length equals 13 residues. Germline V lookup: CDR1 SEHNR, CDR2 FQNEAQ (reference sequence). V shed 3 bases and J shed 6 bases, with 11 bases lying between them. This CDR3 is CASSFSGEAEAFF. CDR3 coding DNA: TGTGCCAGCAGCTTTTCAGGGGAAGCTGAAGCTTTCTTT.

This clone has only a few counts. This chain uses TRBV12-5 with TRBJ2-2; D perhaps matches TRBD1 (5 bases). This CDR3 comprises 13 residues. The V gene's germline CDR1 is LGHNT and CDR2 FRNRAP. V shed 5 bases and J shed 8 bases, with 12 bases lying between them. In DNA form, the CDR3 reads TGTGCTAGTGGTCTCAGGGTACTGGGGGAGCTGTTTTTT. Encoded protein: CASGLRVLGELFF.

V gene TRBV27 combines with J gene TRBJ2-1; no firm D call. Germline-derived CDR1 and CDR2 are MNHEY and SMNVEV (reference sequence). Trimming removed 5 bases from V and 0 bases from J, with 11 bases in between. The CDR3 length is 15 residues. The CDR3 bases are TGTGCCAGCAGTACAAGGTGGGCCTCCTACAATGAGCAGTTCTTC. This sequence encodes CASSTRWASYNEQFF.

The V call is TRBV7-9, the J call TRBJ1-2; 9 bases line up with TRBD1. Looked up from germline, CDR1 is SEHNR and CDR2 is FQNEAQ (reference sequence). The J segment lost 4 bases and the V segment lost 5 bases, leaving 8 bases of the junction unmatched. The CDR3 totals 15 residues. For the CDR3, the DNA is TGTGCCAGCAGCCCCCGGACAGGGGTGGCCTATGGCTACACCTTC. Translating it yields CASSPRTGVAYGYTF.

The CDR3 spells CASSEGFEAFF. The CDR3 DNA follows: TGTGCCAGCAGTGAAGGGTTTGAAGCTTTCTTT. The chain uses TRBV2 and TRBJ1-1; D is undetermined. From germline, CDR1 is SNHLY and CDR2 FYNNEI. The CDR3 totals 11 residues. V gave up 1 base and J gave up 7 bases, with 4 bases separating them.

This rearrangement joins TRBV7-2 to TRBJ1-5; 8 nucleotides match TRBD1. J was trimmed by 7 bases and V by 4 bases; bases with no gene match: 9. This CDR3 spans 15 amino acids. Germline V lookup: CDR1 SGHTA, CDR2 FQGNSA. CDR3: CASSSQGALGQPQHF. CDR3 nucleotides: TGTGCCAGCAGCTCCCAGGGGGCGCTGGGGCAGCCCCAGCATTTT.

V and J are TRBV6-6 and TRBJ2-7; 7 positions match TRBD1. This CDR3 is 15 amino acids long. With 6 bases clipped from V and 1 base from J, the junction kept 9 bases outside the gene matches. The germline gives CDR1 MNHNY, CDR2 SVGAGI (reference sequence). The DNA for the CDR3 is TGTGCCAGCAGCTCCATCAACAGGGGATCCTACGAGCAGTACTTC. It encodes CASSSINRGSYEQYF.

In DNA, the CDR3 is TGTGCCAGCAGTTTACAGGTCTTTCTCGGCACCGGGGAGCTGTTTTTT. Protein product: CASSLQVFLGTGELFF. This rearrangement joins TRBV28 to TRBJ2-2; D not certain. This CDR3 is built from 16 residues. Trimming left V 2 bases short and J 4 bases short, with 14 bases between. The germline CDR1 and CDR2 sequences are MDHEN and SYDVKM.

The DNA for the CDR3 is TGCAGCGTTACCCCCTCTGGGGCCAACGTCCTGACTTTC. Amino acid sequence: CSVTPSGANVLTF. The rearrangement joins TRBV29-1 to TRBJ2-6; D uncertain. CDR1 and CDR2 (germline): SQVTM, ANQGSEA. The CDR3 is made up of 13 amino acids. Trimming took 5 bases from V and 0 from J, leaving 5 bases between them.

This chain uses TRBV29-1 with TRBJ2-5; 13 bases are shared with TRBD2. J gave up 3 bases and V 8 bases, and 18 bases lay outside the gene matches. CDR1 is SQVTM and CDR2 is ANQGSEA in the germline V gene. The CDR3 is made up of 18 amino acids. The CDR3 reads CSTCCGRTSGRTKETQYF. CDR3 nucleotide sequence: TGCAGCACTTGCTGTGGAAGGACTAGCGGGAGAACAAAAGAGACCCAGTACTTC.

The V gene is TRBV5-1, the J gene TRBJ2-2; D is undetermined. V lost 0 bases, J lost 5 bases, and 8 bases lay in between. This CDR3 has 14 residues. CDR1 is SGHRS, CDR2 YFSETQ, per germline. The CDR3 nucleotides are TGCGCCAGCAGCTTGGGGTTGGAGACCGGGGAGCTGTTTTTT. This encodes CASSLGLETGELFF.

The rearrangement links TRBV5-1 to TRBJ2-7; 7 nucleotides align to TRBD1. The CDR3 has 16 residues. J gave up 3 bases and V 4 bases, and 13 bases lay outside the gene matches. In germline, CDR1 is SGHRS, CDR2 YFSETQ. The CDR3 nucleotides are TGCGCCAGCAGCCTATCAGCAGGGGGATCGAACTACGAGCAGTACTTC. This translates into CASSLSAGGSNYEQYF. Filled out from reference TRBV5-1 and TRBJ2-7, the complete variable domain reads KAGVTQTPRYLIKTRGQQVTLSCSPISGHRSVSWYQQTPGQGLQFLFEYFSETQRNKGNFPGRFSGRQFSNSRSEMNVSTLELGDSALYLCASSLSAGGSNYEQYFGPGTRLTVT.

This clone showed up just a few times. This rearrangement joins TRBV27 to TRBJ2-7, with 7 positions matching TRBD1. The germline CDR1 and CDR2 sequences are MNHEY and SMNVEV (reference sequence). Trimming at V came to 5 bases and at J to 3 bases, leaving 7 bases not matched to a gene. The CDR3 runs 14 residues. In DNA form, the CDR3 reads TGTGCCAGCAGTCTCCAGACAGGGAGCTACGAGCAGTACTTC. Residues: CASSLQTGSYEQYF.

This chain uses TRBV7-3 with TRBJ1-4, with D hard to call. V was cut by 0 bases and J by 5 bases, with 10 bases left in between. CDR3 size: 15 residues. CDR1 SGHTA and CDR2 FQGTGA come from the germline V gene. CDR3 in DNA: TGTGCCAGCAGCTTAACATACCGCGGGAATGAAAAACTGTTTTTT. Translation gives CASSLTYRGNEKLFF. Supplemented by reference TRBV7-3 and TRBJ1-4, the full variable domain reads GAGVSQTPSNKVTEKGKYVELRCDPISGHTALYWYRQSLGQGPEFLIYFQGTGAADDSGLPNDRFFAVRPEGSVSTLKIQRTERGDSAVYLCASSLTYRGNEKLFFGSGTQLSVL.

Worth noting for this clone: Other DNA variants within this sample encode the same CDR3. The J gene is TRBJ1-5, the V gene TRBV6-6; 7 bases are a match to TRBD1. V lost 7 bases to trimming and J lost 7 bases; unmatched junction nucleotides: 10. Germline CDR1 and CDR2: MNHNY and SVGAGI (reference sequence). The CDR3 consists of 14 residues. The DNA of the CDR3 is TGTGCCAGCAATTCCAGACAGGGTATCCAGCCCCAGCATTTT. This gives the protein CASNSRQGIQPQHF.

This sequence joins TRBV7-9 and TRBJ1-1, with a weak D call TRBD1 (6 bases). V was shortened by 8 bases and J by 6 bases, with 13 bases between the two germline ends. Germline-derived CDR1 and CDR2 are SEHNR and FQNEAQ (reference sequence). This CDR3 has 12 residues. The CDR3 coding sequence is TGTGCCAGCCTACAGGGTGAGGCTGAAGCTTTCTTT. This encodes CASLQGEAEAFF.

This clone was recorded once. The rearrangement uses TRBV10-3 and TRBJ2-3, with D possibly matching TRBD1 (8 bases). The germline V gene has CDR1 ENHRY and CDR2 SYGVKD. This CDR3 contains 16 residues. V was pared by 10 bases and J by 3 bases, with 23 bases between. The CDR3 is CASSREDRVLTDTQYF. The CDR3 nucleotides are TGTGCCAGCTCACGGGAGGACAGGGTGTTGACAGATACGCAGTATTTT.

The table lists this clone with a count of one. The chain joins TRBV28 to TRBJ1-5, with TRBD1 matching over 7 bases. Germline CDR1 and CDR2: MDHEN and SYDVKM. The CDR3 is made up of 14 amino acids. Trimming at V came to 5 bases and at J to 4 bases, leaving 5 bases not matched to a gene. The CDR3: CASSPGGTNQPQHF. The CDR3 bases are TGTGCCAGCAGTCCAGGGGGTACGAATCAGCCCCAGCATTTT.

The chain combines TRBV6-1 with TRBJ2-5; 9 bases map to TRBD1. Germline V gives CDR1 MNHNS, CDR2 SASEGT. Trimming at V came to 6 bases and at J to 4 bases, leaving 6 bases not matched to a gene. The CDR3 has 14 residues. The CDR3 nucleotides read TGTGCCAGCAGGCCGGGACAGGGTATAGAGACCCAGTACTTC. This encodes CASRPGQGIETQYF.